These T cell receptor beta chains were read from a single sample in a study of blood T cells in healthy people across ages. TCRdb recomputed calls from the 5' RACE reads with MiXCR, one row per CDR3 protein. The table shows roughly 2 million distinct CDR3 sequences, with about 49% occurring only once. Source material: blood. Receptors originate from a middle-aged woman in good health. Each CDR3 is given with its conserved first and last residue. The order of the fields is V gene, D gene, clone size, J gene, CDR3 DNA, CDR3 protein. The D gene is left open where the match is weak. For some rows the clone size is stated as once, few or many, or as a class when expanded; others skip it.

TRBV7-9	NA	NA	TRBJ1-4	TGTGCCAGCAGCTTAGCGGTAGCAGGGGCTGCTGAAAAACTGTTTTTT	CASSLAVAGAAEKLFF
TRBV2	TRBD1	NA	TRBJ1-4	TGTGCCAGCCAGAAGGGACAGAATAATGAAAAACTGTTTTTT	CASQKGQNNEKLFF
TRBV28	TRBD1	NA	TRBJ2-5	TGTGCCAGCAGTTCGGACAGGGGTGAAGAGACCCAGTACTTC	CASSSDRGEETQYF
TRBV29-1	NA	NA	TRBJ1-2	TGCAGCGTTGAAGCCGGATCCTATGGCTACACCTTC	CSVEAGSYGYTF
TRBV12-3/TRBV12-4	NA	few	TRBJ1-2	TGTGCCAGCAGTTTAAGGAGGGATGGCTACACCTTC	CASSLRRDGYTF
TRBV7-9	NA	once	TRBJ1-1	TGTGCCAGCAGCTTAGTAGTGGCCAAGGGTAAAATGAACACTGAAGCTTTCTTT	CASSLVVAKGKMNTEAFF
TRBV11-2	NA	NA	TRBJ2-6	TGTGCCAGCAGCCCCCAGAGGGGCTCTGGGGCCAACGTCCTGACTTTC	CASSPQRGSGANVLTF
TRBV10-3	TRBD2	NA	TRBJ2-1	TGTGCCATCATGGCCCGCGGGGGGGAAGTCGATGAGCAGTTCTTC	CAIMARGGEVDEQFF
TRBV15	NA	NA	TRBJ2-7	TGTGCCACCAGCAGAGATGGGCAGGGGACCTGCGAGCAGTACTTC	CATSRDGQGTCEQYF
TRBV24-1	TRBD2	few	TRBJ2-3	TGTGCCACCAGTGTGGGGGCGGGGGGAGTAGATACGCAGTATTTT	CATSVGAGGVDTQYF
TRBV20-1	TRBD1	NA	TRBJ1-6	TGCAGTGCGGGGGACAGAAATTCACCCCTCCACTTT	CSAGDRNSPLHF
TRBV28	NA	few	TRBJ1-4	TGTGCCAGCAGTCCCGTCGGATCTGGGAGCGAAAAACTGTTTTTT	CASSPVGSGSEKLFF
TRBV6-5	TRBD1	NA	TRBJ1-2	TGTGCCAGCAGTTACTCGAGGAAACTTCGACAGGGTGATGTTAATGGCTACACCTTC	CASSYSRKLRQGDVNGYTF
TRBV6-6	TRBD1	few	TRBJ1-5	TGTGCCAGCAGGGGACAGGGAAGGGGGCAGCCCCAGCATTTT	CASRGQGRGQPQHF
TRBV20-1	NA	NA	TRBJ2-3	TGCAGTGCTAGACGGGTTTCTAGCACAGATACGCAGTATTTT	CSARRVSSTDTQYF
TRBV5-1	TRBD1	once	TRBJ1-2	TGCGCCAGCAGCCTACGCCTTGGGACAGGGGATGGCTACACCTTC	CASSLRLGTGDGYTF
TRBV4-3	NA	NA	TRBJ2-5	TGCGCCAGCAGTTCCGTAGACACGGACGAAGAGACCCGGTACTTC	CASSSVDTDEETRYF
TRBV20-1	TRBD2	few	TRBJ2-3	TGCAGTGCTAGAGTGGGTAGCGGGGGGCTCACAGATACGCAGTATTTT	CSARVGSGGLTDTQYF
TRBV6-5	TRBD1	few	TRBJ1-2	TGTGCCAGCAGTCGGACAGGGGAGTTCTATGGCTACACCTTC	CASSRTGEFYGYTF
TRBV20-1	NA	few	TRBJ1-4	TGCAGTGCCCCTACAGGAGACCAGGGTGAAAAACTGTTTTTT	CSAPTGDQGEKLFF
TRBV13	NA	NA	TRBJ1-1	TGTGCCAGCAGCTTATCAGGGAGGGACGCTTTCTTT	CASSLSGRDAFF
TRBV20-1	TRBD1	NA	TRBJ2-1	TGCAGTGCTAGAGATTTCAGGACAGGGGTATCTGAGACCCAGTTCTTC	CSARDFRTGVSETQFF
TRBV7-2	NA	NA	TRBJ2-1	TGTGCCAGCACCCGACCCGAGGGTCTCACCTACAATGAGCAGTTCTTC	CASTRPEGLTYNEQFF
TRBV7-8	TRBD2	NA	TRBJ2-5	TGTGCCAGCAGCTTAACAACGTCAGGCTTGACGGGAGGGACCCAGTACTTC	CASSLTTSGLTGGTQYF
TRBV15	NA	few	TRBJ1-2	TGTGCCACCAGCCCCCCAGCGGGGGATTTTAACTATGGCTACACCTTC	CATSPPAGDFNYGYTF
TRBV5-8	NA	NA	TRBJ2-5	TGTGCCAGCAGCCAGACACGTAACGGGGGGCCTCGAGAGACCCAGTACTTC	CASSQTRNGGPRETQYF
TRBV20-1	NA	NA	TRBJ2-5	TGCAGTGCGAGAAGGAGCGGTTCCAGGAAGGAGACCCAGTACTTC	CSARRSGSRKETQYF
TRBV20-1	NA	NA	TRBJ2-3	TGCAGTGCTAGAGATTTTACAGGGCATCTCGATACGCAGTATTTT	CSARDFTGHLDTQYF
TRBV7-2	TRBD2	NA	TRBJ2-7	TGTGCCAGCAGCTTAAGCGGGGGGCGTAGCCACGAGCAGTACTTC	CASSLSGGRSHEQYF
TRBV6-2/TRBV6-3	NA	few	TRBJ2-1	TGTGCCAGCAGTGCCCTGCGGGTCGTTGCCTACAATGAGCAGTTCTTC	CASSALRVVAYNEQFF
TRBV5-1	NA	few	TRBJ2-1	TGCGCCAGCAGCGCACTGTCCGGGACTGAGTATGATGAGCAGTTCTTC	CASSALSGTEYDEQFF
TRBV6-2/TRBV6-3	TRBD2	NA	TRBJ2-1	TGTGCCAGCATCGGGGGACTAGCCCTAACCTACAATGAGCAGTTCTTC	CASIGGLALTYNEQFF
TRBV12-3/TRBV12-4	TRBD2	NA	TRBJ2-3	TGTGCCAGCAGGGGGGGGAGTGTGACTAAGAGCACAGATACGCAGTATTTT	CASRGGSVTKSTDTQYF
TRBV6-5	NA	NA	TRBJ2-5	TGTGCCAGCAGGTCCGACCCAGGGGCGAGAGAGACCCAGTACTTC	CASRSDPGARETQYF
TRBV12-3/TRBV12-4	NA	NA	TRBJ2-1	TGTGCCAGCAGTAAAACTCAGGGGGGAGATGAGCAGTTCTTC	CASSKTQGGDEQFF
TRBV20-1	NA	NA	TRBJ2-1	TGCAGTGGTAGAACCGGGCAGGGCCTAGGCTATGAGCAGTTCTTC	CSGRTGQGLGYEQFF
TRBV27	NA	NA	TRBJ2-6	TGTGCCAGCCGAAAGGGGGGGGCCAGCTCTGGGGCCAACGTCCTGACTTTC	CASRKGGASSGANVLTF
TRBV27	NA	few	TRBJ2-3	TGTGCCAGCAGTTTAGTACAGGTGCGCACAGATACGCAGTATTTT	CASSLVQVRTDTQYF
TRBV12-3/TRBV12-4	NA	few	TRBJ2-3	TGTGCCAGCAGTTTACTTGCCATGGGAACAGATACGCAGTATTTT	CASSLLAMGTDTQYF
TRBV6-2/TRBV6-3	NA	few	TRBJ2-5	TGTGCCAGCATGTATGAAGACCAAGAGACCCAGTACTTC	CASMYEDQETQYF
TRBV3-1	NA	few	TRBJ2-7	TGTGCCAGCAGCCAAGAAGCAGGGGTCCCCTACGAGCAGTACTTC	CASSQEAGVPYEQYF
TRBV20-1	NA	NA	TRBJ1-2	TGCAGTGCGTCCGGGATTGATAACTATGGCTACACCTTC	CSASGIDNYGYTF
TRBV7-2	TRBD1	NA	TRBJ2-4	TGTGCCAGCAGCTTAGCCAGGGGGTTAAACATTCAGTACTTC	CASSLARGLNIQYF
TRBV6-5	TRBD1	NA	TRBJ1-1	TGTGCCAGCAGGCGAGACAGGGGGCGAGGCACTGAAGCTTTCTTT	CASRRDRGRGTEAFF